These 21 T cell receptor beta chains came from one sample sequenced in a study of T-cell memory formation after mild COVID-19. Each CDR3 protein is one row after TCRdb ran MiXCR on the 5' RACE reads. Of a few hundred thousand distinct CDR3 sequences in the sample, about 17% are singletons; the top ten hold roughly 21%. Sequenced material: PBMCs or a T cell subset sorted from them (not recorded which). All receptors derive from a man aged 18-30 years who had mild COVID-19 (a few samples of this study predate the infection). Cell type and time point are not known.

At least ten counts were recorded for this clonotype. The rearrangement joins TRBV6-4 to TRBJ2-2; 9 bases line up with TRBD1. Unmatched junction bases numbered 8, after V lost 0 bases and J lost 6 bases. The CDR3 spans 17 residues. The germline V gene has CDR1 MRHNA and CDR2 SNTAGT. The CDR3 here is CASSDSTEQGAAGELFF. For the CDR3, the DNA is TGTGCCAGCAGTGACTCGACCGAACAGGGGGCGGCCGGGGAGCTGTTTTTT.

This clonotype was observed a few times. The chain has TRBV12-3 or TRBV12-4 and TRBJ2-5; 9 bases are a match to TRBD2. CDR3 length equals 13 residues. Trimming took 7 bases from V and 4 from J; bases not matched to a gene: 4. The CDR3 loop is CASIRSGGETQYF. CDR3 nucleotide sequence: TGTGCCAGCATCCGTAGCGGGGGAGAGACCCAGTACTTC.

The rearrangement links TRBV15 to TRBJ2-1; D tentatively reads TRBD1 or TRBD2 (6 bases each). Deletions cut 5 bases from V and 8 bases from J, with 13 bases between. Germline assignment: CDR1 LNHNV and CDR2 YYDKDF (reference sequence). This CDR3 is built from 13 residues. The CDR3: CATSLEGEDEQFF. CDR3 coding DNA: TGTGCCACCAGCTTGGAGGGGGAGGATGAGCAGTTCTTC. Full variable domain (rest looked up from reference TRBV15 and TRBJ2-1): DAMVIQNPRYQVTQFGKPVTLSCSQTLNHNVMYWYQQKSSQAPKLLFHYYDKDFNNEADTPDNFQSRRPNTSFCFLDIRSPGLGDTAMYLCATSLEGEDEQFFGPGTRLTVL.

This clonotype was counted between two and nine times. The chain joins TRBV7-2 to TRBJ2-7, with 10 bases fitting TRBD1. J lost 5 bases, V lost 6 bases, and 7 bases had no gene match. CDR1 and CDR2 (germline): SGHTA, FQGNSA. This CDR3 is 14 amino acids long. The CDR3 sequence: CASSSGQGPHEQYF. CDR3 DNA: TGTGCCAGCAGTTCGGGACAGGGGCCCCACGAGCAGTACTTC.

The sample holds a few counts of this clonotype. The chain recombines TRBV2 with TRBJ1-2; no definite D call. Trimming took 3 bases from V and 3 from J, leaving 8 bases between them. Germline V gene sequence: CDR1 SNHLY, CDR2 FYNNEI. The CDR3 is made up of 13 amino acids. The CDR3 DNA sequence: TGTGCCAGCAGTGAGAGGAGGGACTATGGCTACACCTTC. This sequence encodes CASSERRDYGYTF.

The V call is TRBV3-1, the J call TRBJ1-1, with D possibly matching TRBD1 (5 bases). Germline V gene data show CDR1 as LGHDT and CDR2 as YNNKEL (reference sequence). The V gene lost 4 bases and the J gene lost 0 bases, with 18 bases spanning the gap. The CDR3 runs to 17 residues. The DNA for the CDR3 is TGTGCCAGCAGCCTTCAAAAAGGAGGGGACCTGAACACTGAAGCTTTCTTT. Amino acid sequence: CASSLQKGGDLNTEAFF.

This clonotype was seen at least ten times. The chain links TRBV4-2 to TRBJ2-5; a possible D gene is TRBD1 (5 bases). The CDR3 length is 15 residues. Trimming cost V 4 bases and J 2 bases, with 14 bases left between them. Germline V gene data show CDR1 as LGHNA and CDR2 as YNFKEQ. The CDR3, as DNA: TGTGCCAGCAGCCCTTACGGCAGGGATCAAGAGACCCAGTACTTC. Encoded protein: CASSPYGRDQETQYF.

The chain carries TRBV6-1 and TRBJ2-3; 10 positions agree with TRBD2. CDR1 is MNHNS, CDR2 SASEGT, per germline. J was trimmed by 8 bases and V by 7 bases; bases with no gene match: 3. This CDR3 comprises 12 residues. The DNA of the CDR3 is TGTGCCAGCAAGTCTAGCGGGGGTACGCAGTATTTT. Protein product: CASKSSGGTQYF.

In its sample, this clonotype was seen many times. The gene calls are TRBV6-5 and TRBJ1-1; D not certain. Germline CDR1 reads MNHEY; CDR2 reads SVGAGI. Trimming cost V 0 bases and J 4 bases, with 9 bases left between them. This CDR3 contains 14 residues. The CDR3 region has the DNA TGTGCCAGCAGTTACTCGGTAGGGTTCACTGAAGCTTTCTTT. Its translation: CASSYSVGFTEAFF.

The genes are TRBV5-6 and TRBJ1-1; no definite D call. Trimming removed 4 bases from V and 2 bases from J, with 9 bases in between. Germline V gives CDR1 SGHDT, CDR2 YYEEEE. CDR3 length: 13 amino acids. The CDR3 is CASSPLTNTEAFF. The DNA for the CDR3 is TGTGCCAGCAGCCCCCTTACTAACACTGAAGCTTTCTTT.

This clonotype was recorded a few times. The chain couples TRBV6-5 to TRBJ2-1; the match to TRBD2 covers 9 bases. Germline CDR1 reads MNHEY; CDR2 reads SVGAGI. This CDR3 contains 16 residues. V was clipped by 3 bases and J by 7 bases; unmatched bases: 10. CDR3 region: CASSYARERGDNEQFF. CDR3 nucleotide sequence: TGTGCCAGCAGTTATGCGAGAGAGCGGGGGGATAATGAGCAGTTCTTC.

CDR3 sequence: CASSRRPGGEVRSNTEAFF. Here the CDR3 DNA reads TGTGCCAGCAGCCGTCGCCCCGGGGGTGAAGTTCGATCCAACACTGAAGCTTTCTTT. The chain couples TRBV14 to TRBJ1-1; D may be TRBD1 (5 bases). The CDR3 sequence is 19 residues long. V lost 4 bases and J 2 bases, leaving 26 bases between the germline ends. The germline CDR1 and CDR2 sequences are SGHDN and FVKESK.

In nucleotides, the CDR3 is TGTGCCAGCAGTAGGCGGACAGGGTACACCGGGGAGCTGTTTTTT. Amino acids: CASSRRTGYTGELFF. J is TRBJ2-2 and V is TRBV12-3 or TRBV12-4, with TRBD1 matching 8 bases. This CDR3 contains 15 residues. The junction had 5 bases not matched to a gene; V was cut back by 5 bases and J by 3 bases.

The chain joins TRBV18 to TRBJ1-2; unclear D gene. CDR3 size: 14 residues. Trimming took 6 bases from V and 1 from J, leaving 12 bases between them. Germline V gene lookup returns CDR1 KGHSH and CDR2 LQKENI. The CDR3: CASSPSEGNYGYTF. The DNA for the CDR3 is TGTGCCAGCTCGCCCAGCGAGGGTAACTATGGCTACACCTTC.

This clonotype occurred a few times. The chain links TRBV11-3 to TRBJ2-1, with 10 bases identical to TRBD1. V shed 1 base, J shed 4 bases, and the junction held 10 bases outside the gene matches. In germline, CDR1 is SGHNT, CDR2 YENEEA. The CDR3 runs to 18 residues. The CDR3 bases are TGTGCCAGCAGCTTAGGGACAGGGGGTCAACCAAATTACAATGAGCAGTTCTTC. This translates into CASSLGTGGQPNYNEQFF.

This clonotype was recorded at least ten times. The chain employs TRBV5-1 and TRBJ2-1, with 7 bases lining up with TRBD1. This CDR3 region has 12 residues. The germline CDR1 and CDR2 sequences are SGHRS and YFSETQ. Unmatched junction bases numbered 5, after V lost 4 bases and J lost 10 bases. This CDR3 is CASSPGTAEQFF. The CDR3 coding sequence is TGCGCCAGCAGCCCCGGGACAGCGGAGCAGTTCTTC.

In its sample, this clonotype was seen once. The chain recombines TRBV5-1 with TRBJ1-1; the D is unclear. This CDR3 region has 13 residues. From germline, CDR1 is SGHRS and CDR2 YFSETQ. V was cut by 4 bases and J by 2 bases, with 9 bases left in between. The CDR3 bases are TGCGCCAGCAGCGTCTCAGAAAACACTGAAGCTTTCTTT. Amino acid sequence: CASSVSENTEAFF.

This chain connects TRBV5-6 to TRBJ1-2; D call uncertain. Germline V CDR1 and CDR2: SGHDT, YYEEEE. This CDR3 has 14 residues. The germline V and J ends were trimmed by 4 bases and 0 bases, with 10 bases remaining between them. As DNA, the CDR3 is TGTGCCAGCAGCGGCCAGTATTCTAACTATGGCTACACCTTC. This translates into CASSGQYSNYGYTF.

The chain has TRBV19 and TRBJ2-5, with D unresolved. CDR3 length: 13 residues. Trimming removed 6 bases at V and 5 bases at J, with 13 bases between. Germline assignment: CDR1 LNHDA and CDR2 SQIVND (reference sequence). The CDR3 DNA is TGTGCCAGTAGACCCATGGTCGGGGAGACCCAGTACTTC. Translating gives CASRPMVGETQYF. Together with reference TRBV19 and TRBJ2-5, the CDR3 gives the full variable domain: DGGITQSPKYLFRKEGQNVTLSCEQNLNHDAMYWYRQDPGQGLRLIYYSQIVNDFQKGDIAEGYSVSREKKESFPLTVTSAQKNPTAFYLCASRPMVGETQYFGPGTRLLVL.

CDR3 nucleotides: TGTGCCAGCAGCGTAGTGGCAGCCACTTCAGATACGCAGTATTTT. It encodes CASSVVAATSDTQYF. This chain uses TRBV9 with TRBJ2-3; D gene unclear. The CDR3 spans 15 residues. Trimming stripped 0 bases from V and 4 bases from J, with 12 bases between. Germline-derived CDR1 and CDR2 are SGDLS and YYNGEE.

The chain couples TRBV7-3 to TRBJ2-2, with 7 bases matching TRBD1. With 5 bases clipped from V and 0 bases from J, the junction kept 6 bases outside the gene matches. This CDR3 spans 16 amino acids. CDR1 is SGHTA and CDR2 is FQGTGA in the germline V gene. In DNA form, the CDR3 reads TGTGCCAGCAGCCCGAGAAGGGGGCCGAACACCGGGGAGCTGTTTTTT. Its protein is CASSPRRGPNTGELFF.